This passage covers 14 T cell receptor beta chains from one sample sequenced in a study of control samples from healthy donors and cancer patients. Sequencing used immunoSEQ multiplex PCR; TCRdb keeps in-frame clones, though not all of them. The repertoire holds about 44,000 clones, with about three quarters as singletons. The source material was formalin-fixed, paraffin-embedded tissue. The receptor set was obtained from a male donor with melanoma.

The chain combines TRBV28 with TRBJ1-5; maybe TRBD1 (5 bases). The V end lost 3 bases, the J end lost 9 bases, and 24 bases lay between the germline ends. CDR3 length equals 17 residues. Per the germline V gene, CDR1 is MDHEN and CDR2 is SYDVKM. DNA for the CDR3: TGTGCCAGCAGTTTCCCAACGGGAGCCGGGACCAGTGGGCCCCAGCATTTT. Its translation: CASSFPTGAGTSGPQHF.

This chain links TRBV3-1 (or the pseudogene TRBV3-2) with TRBJ2-7, with D tentatively TRBD2 (6 bases). The CDR3 extends over 13 amino acids. V was trimmed by 0 bases and J by 6 bases, leaving 9 bases between them. The germline CDR1 and CDR2 sequences are LGHDT and YNNKEL (reference sequence). The CDR3 region is CASSQEWGVEQYF. The CDR3, as DNA: TGTGCCAGCAGCCAAGAATGGGGGGTCGAGCAGTACTTC.

The V gene is TRBV5-1, the J gene TRBJ1-2; D may be TRBD1 (5 bases). Trimming cost V 4 bases and J 4 bases, with 14 bases left between them. The CDR3 covers 14 residues. Germline V CDR1 and CDR2: SGHRS, YFSETQ. Written as DNA, the CDR3 is TGCGCCAGCAGCCCTGGTAGAGGGGCCTATGGCTACACCTTC. Protein sequence: CASSPGRGAYGYTF.

The CDR3 bases are TGTGCCAGCAGTGAGGAGCCCGGTCACTATGGCTACACCTTC. This codes for CASSEEPGHYGYTF. V gene TRBV6-1 combines with J gene TRBJ1-2, with unresolved D. The germline gives CDR1 MNHNS, CDR2 SASEGT. Between the trimmed V and J ends, which lost 3 bases and 3 bases, there was a span of 11 bases. The CDR3 runs to 14 residues.

This chain links TRBV10-2 with TRBJ2-7, with 11 bases fitting TRBD2. The CDR3 length is 17 residues. Per germline, CDR1 WSHSY and CDR2 SAAADI. Unmatched junction bases numbered 11, after V lost 7 bases and J lost 0 bases. The CDR3 sequence is CASKKPGLAVTSYEQYF. As DNA, the CDR3 is TGCGCCAGCAAAAAACCGGGACTAGCGGTAACCTCCTACGAGCAGTACTTC.

V gene TRBV27 combines with J gene TRBJ1-5; D may be TRBD1 (6 bases). This CDR3 comprises 15 residues. Germline assignment: CDR1 MNHEY and CDR2 SMNVEV (reference sequence). V was cut by 7 bases and J by 0 bases, with 13 bases left in between. The CDR3 DNA reads TGTGCCAGCAAAACCGGACAGTTTAGCAATCAGCCCCAGCATTTT. Its translation is CASKTGQFSNQPQHF.

To note about this clone: A much larger clone differs from this one at a single base, so this may be a read error. Other DNA sequences in the same sample also yield this CDR3. The chain employs TRBV7-6 and TRBJ2-3; 9 bases are shared with TRBD1. CDR3 length equals 15 residues. The J segment lost 9 bases and the V segment lost 5 bases, leaving 12 bases of the junction unmatched. The germline gives CDR1 SGHVS, CDR2 FNYEAQ. CDR3 loop: CASSPPGQGFETQYF. The CDR3 DNA reads TGTGCCAGCAGCCCCCCAGGACAGGGGTTCGAGACGCAGTATTTT.

The V gene is TRBV7-2, the J gene TRBJ1-5; 9 bases line up with TRBD1. Germline values: CDR1 SGHTA, CDR2 FQGNSA. The CDR3 length is 15 residues. Trimming at V came to 5 bases and at J to 10 bases, leaving 12 bases not matched to a gene. The CDR3 nucleotides read TGTGCCAGCAGCCGGGCCTGGACAGGGGATGGCCCCCAGCATTTT. Translating it yields CASSRAWTGDGPQHF.

CDR3 loop: CASSLGGGGTQYF. Written as DNA, the CDR3 is TGTGCCAGCAGCTTAGGGGGAGGCGGGACCCAGTACTTC. This sequence joins TRBV7-9 and TRBJ2-5, with TRBD2 as a possible D gene (6 bases). Germline assignment: CDR1 SEHNR and CDR2 FQNEAQ (reference sequence). The CDR3 consists of 13 residues. The V gene lost 1 base and the J gene lost 7 bases, with 10 bases spanning the gap.

This clone was seen more than once but under ten times. The V gene is TRBV2, the J gene TRBJ2-5; the D is unclear. Between the trimmed V and J ends, which lost 3 bases and 5 bases, there was a span of 13 bases. Germline CDR1 reads SNHLY; CDR2 reads FYNNEI. This CDR3 comprises 14 residues. The CDR3 DNA is TGTGCCAGCAGTGACAGGACGGCCATGGAGACCCAGTACTTC. Amino acids: CASSDRTAMETQYF.

This clone was detected once. The chain links TRBV6-4 to TRBJ2-7; TRBD2 matches 13 bases. Germline CDR1 reads MRHNA; CDR2 reads SNTAGT. The CDR3 runs to 15 residues. With 5 bases clipped from V and 2 bases from J, the junction kept 3 bases outside the gene matches. In DNA form, the CDR3 reads TGTGCCAGCAGTCCCGGGACTAGCGGGACCTACGAGCAGTACTTC. Residues: CASSPGTSGTYEQYF.

The V and J genes are TRBV7-9 and TRBJ1-4; unclear D gene. V lost 4 bases and J 0 bases, leaving 6 bases between the germline ends. There are 14 residues in the CDR3. CDR1 and CDR2 (germline): SEHNR, FQNEAQ (reference sequence). In DNA form, the CDR3 reads TGTGCCAGCAGCTCCCATACAACTAATGAAAAACTGTTTTTT. Translating gives CASSSHTTNEKLFF.

CDR3 amino acids: CATSDLRDSLGETQYF. CDR3 DNA sequence: TGTGCCACCAGTGATTTGCGGGACAGCCTTGGGGAGACCCAGTACTTC. V and J are TRBV24-1 and TRBJ2-5; 7 nucleotides match TRBD1. J was trimmed by 5 bases and V by 0 bases; bases with no gene match: 8. In germline, CDR1 is KGHDR, CDR2 SFDVKD. This CDR3 is 16 amino acids long.

This clone has more than one count but fewer than ten. CDR3 protein: CASSRGGISYNEQFF. The CDR3 DNA reads TGTGCCAGCTCAAGGGGGGGGATTTCCTACAATGAGCAGTTCTTC. The rearrangement joins TRBV6-5 to TRBJ2-1, with D perhaps TRBD2 (7 bases). Per germline, CDR1 MNHEY and CDR2 SVGAGI. V was trimmed by 8 bases and J by 1 base, leaving 15 bases between them. This CDR3 region has 15 residues.